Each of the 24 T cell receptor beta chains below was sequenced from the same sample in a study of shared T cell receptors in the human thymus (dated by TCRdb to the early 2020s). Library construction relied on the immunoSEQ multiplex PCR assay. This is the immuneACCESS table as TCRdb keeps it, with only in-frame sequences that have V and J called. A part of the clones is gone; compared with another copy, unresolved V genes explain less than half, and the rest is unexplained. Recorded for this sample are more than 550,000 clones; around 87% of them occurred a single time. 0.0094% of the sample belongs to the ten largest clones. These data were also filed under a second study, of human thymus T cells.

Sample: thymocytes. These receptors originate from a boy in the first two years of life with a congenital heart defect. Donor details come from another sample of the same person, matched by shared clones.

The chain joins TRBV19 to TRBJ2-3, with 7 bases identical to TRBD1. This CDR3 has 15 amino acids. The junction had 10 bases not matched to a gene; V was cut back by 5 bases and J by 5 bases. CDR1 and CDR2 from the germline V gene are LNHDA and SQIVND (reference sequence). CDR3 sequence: CASSSGTDNQDTQYF. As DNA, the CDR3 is TGTGCCAGTAGTTCCGGGACAGATAATCAAGATACGCAGTATTTT.

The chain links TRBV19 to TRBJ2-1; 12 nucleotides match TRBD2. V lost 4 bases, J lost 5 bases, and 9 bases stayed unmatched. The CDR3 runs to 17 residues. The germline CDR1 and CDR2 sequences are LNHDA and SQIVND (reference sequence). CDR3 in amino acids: CASSRLLAGGSNNEQFF. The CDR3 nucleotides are TGTGCCAGTAGTAGGTTACTAGCGGGAGGTTCTAACAATGAGCAGTTCTTC.

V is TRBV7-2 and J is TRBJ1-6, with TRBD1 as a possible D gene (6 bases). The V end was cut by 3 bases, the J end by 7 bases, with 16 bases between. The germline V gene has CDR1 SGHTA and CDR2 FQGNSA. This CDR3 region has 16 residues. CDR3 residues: CASSFQTQGSNSPLHF. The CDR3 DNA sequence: TGTGCCAGCAGCTTCCAGACACAGGGTTCGAATTCACCCCTCCACTTT. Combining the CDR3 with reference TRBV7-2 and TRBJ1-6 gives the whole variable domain GAGVSQSPSNKVTEKGKDVELRCDPISGHTALYWYRQSLGQGLEFLIYFQGNSAPDKSGLPSDRFSAERTGGSVSTLTIQRTQQEDSAVYLCASSFQTQGSNSPLHFGNGTRLTVT.

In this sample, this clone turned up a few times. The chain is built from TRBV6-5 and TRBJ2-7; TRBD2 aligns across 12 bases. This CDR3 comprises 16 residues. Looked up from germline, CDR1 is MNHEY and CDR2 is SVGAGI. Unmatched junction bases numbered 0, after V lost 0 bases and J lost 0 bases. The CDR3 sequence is CASSYSTSGSSYEQYF. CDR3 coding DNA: TGTGCCAGCAGTTACTCGACTAGCGGGAGCTCCTACGAGCAGTACTTC.

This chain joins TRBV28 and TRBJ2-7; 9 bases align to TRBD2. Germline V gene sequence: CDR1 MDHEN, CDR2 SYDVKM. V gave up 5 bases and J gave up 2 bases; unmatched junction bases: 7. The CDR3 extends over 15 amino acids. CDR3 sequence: CASSTLAGDPYEQYF. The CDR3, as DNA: TGTGCCAGCAGTACTTTAGCGGGAGATCCCTACGAGCAGTACTTC.

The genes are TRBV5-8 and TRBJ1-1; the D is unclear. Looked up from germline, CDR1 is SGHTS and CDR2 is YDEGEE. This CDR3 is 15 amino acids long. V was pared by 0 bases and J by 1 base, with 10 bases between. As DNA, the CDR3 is TGTGCCAGCAGCTTGGTTCCGGGAAAGAACACTGAAGCTTTCTTT. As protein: CASSLVPGKNTEAFF.

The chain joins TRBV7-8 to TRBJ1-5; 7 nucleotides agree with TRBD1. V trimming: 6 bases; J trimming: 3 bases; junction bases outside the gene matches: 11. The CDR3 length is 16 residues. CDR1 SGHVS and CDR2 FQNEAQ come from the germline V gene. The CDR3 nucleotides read TGTGCCAGCAGAGCCGGGACAGCCAAACACAATCAGCCCCAGCATTTT. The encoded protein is CASRAGTAKHNQPQHF. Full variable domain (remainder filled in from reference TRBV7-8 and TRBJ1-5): GAGVSQSPRYKVAKRGQDVALRCDPISGHVSLFWYQQALGQGPEFLTYFQNEAQLDKSGLPSDRFFAERPEGSVSTLKIQRTQQEDSAVYLCASRAGTAKHNQPQHFGDGTRLSIL.

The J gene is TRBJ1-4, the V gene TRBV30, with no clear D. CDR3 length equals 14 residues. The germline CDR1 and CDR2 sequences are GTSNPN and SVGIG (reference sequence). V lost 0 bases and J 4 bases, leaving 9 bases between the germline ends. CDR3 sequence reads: CAWSVRRDNEKLFF. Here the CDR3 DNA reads TGTGCCTGGAGTGTACGACGGGATAATGAAAAACTGTTTTTT.

In DNA, the CDR3 is TGTGCCAGCAGTTCACCAGAACAGGGTACGTCTGGAAACACCATATATTTT. It translates to CASSSPEQGTSGNTIYF. The rearrangement links TRBV7-9 to TRBJ1-3; perhaps TRBD1 as D (6 bases). CDR3 length: 17 residues. The germline V gene encodes CDR1 SEHNR and CDR2 FQNEAQ (reference sequence). The germline V and J ends were trimmed by 6 bases and 1 base, with 19 bases remaining between them.

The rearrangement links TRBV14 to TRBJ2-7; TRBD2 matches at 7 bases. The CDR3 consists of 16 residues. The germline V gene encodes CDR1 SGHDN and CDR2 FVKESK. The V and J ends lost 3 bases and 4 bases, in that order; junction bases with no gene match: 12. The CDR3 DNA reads TGTGCCAGCAGCCATTCGGCTCTAGCGGAGAGGTACGAGCAGTACTTC. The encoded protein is CASSHSALAERYEQYF.

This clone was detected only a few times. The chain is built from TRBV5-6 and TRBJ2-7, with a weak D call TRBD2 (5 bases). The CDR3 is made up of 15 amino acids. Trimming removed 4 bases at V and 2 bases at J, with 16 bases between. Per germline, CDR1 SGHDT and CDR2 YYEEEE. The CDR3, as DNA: TGTGCCAGCAGCCCGAGGACTGACTCTCCCTACGAGCAGTACTTC. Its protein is CASSPRTDSPYEQYF. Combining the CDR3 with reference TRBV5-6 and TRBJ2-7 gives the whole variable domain DAGVTQSPTHLIKTRGQQVTLRCSPKSGHDTVSWYQQALGQGPQFIFQYYEEEERQRGNFPDRFSGHQFPNYSSELNVNALLLGDSALYLCASSPRTDSPYEQYFGPGTRLTVT.

CDR3: CASSSGQKSNEQFF. The CDR3 nucleotides read TGTGCCAGCAGCTCCGGACAGAAAAGCAATGAGCAGTTCTTC. The rearrangement joins TRBV7-9 to TRBJ2-1; maybe TRBD1 (6 bases). Trimming pared 4 bases from V and 6 bases from J, leaving 13 bases between. The CDR3 runs to 14 residues. CDR1 SEHNR and CDR2 FQNEAQ come from the germline V gene (reference sequence).

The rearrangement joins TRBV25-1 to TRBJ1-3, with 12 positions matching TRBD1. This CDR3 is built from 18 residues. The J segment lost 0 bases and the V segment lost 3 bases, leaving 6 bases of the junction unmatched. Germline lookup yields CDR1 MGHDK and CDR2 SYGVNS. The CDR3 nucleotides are TGTGCCAGCAGTGATACCCCGGGACAGGGGGCCTCTGGAAACACCATATATTTT. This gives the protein CASSDTPGQGASGNTIYF.

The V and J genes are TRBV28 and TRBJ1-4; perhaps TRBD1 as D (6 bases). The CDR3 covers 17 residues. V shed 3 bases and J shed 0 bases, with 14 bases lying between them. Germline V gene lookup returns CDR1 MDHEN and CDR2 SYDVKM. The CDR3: CASSFPRTDPTNEKLFF. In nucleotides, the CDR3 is TGTGCCAGCAGTTTCCCTCGGACAGACCCAACTAATGAAAAACTGTTTTTT.

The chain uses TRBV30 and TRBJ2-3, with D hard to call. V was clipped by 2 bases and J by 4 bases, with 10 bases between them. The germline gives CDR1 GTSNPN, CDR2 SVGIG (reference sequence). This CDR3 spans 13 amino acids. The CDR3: CAWSLNFADTQYF. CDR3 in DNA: TGTGCCTGGAGTCTTAACTTCGCAGATACGCAGTATTTT.

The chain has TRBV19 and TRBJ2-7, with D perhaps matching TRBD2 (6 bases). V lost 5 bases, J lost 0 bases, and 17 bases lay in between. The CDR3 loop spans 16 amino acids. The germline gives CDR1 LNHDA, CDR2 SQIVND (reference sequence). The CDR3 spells CASSLRPGDSSYEQYF. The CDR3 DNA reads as TGTGCCAGTAGTCTAAGACCGGGAGATAGCTCCTACGAGCAGTACTTC. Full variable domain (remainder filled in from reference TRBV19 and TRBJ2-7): DGGITQSPKYLFRKEGQNVTLSCEQNLNHDAMYWYRQDPGQGLRLIYYSQIVNDFQKGDIAEGYSVSREKKESFPLTVTSAQKNPTAFYLCASSLRPGDSSYEQYFGPGTRLTVT.

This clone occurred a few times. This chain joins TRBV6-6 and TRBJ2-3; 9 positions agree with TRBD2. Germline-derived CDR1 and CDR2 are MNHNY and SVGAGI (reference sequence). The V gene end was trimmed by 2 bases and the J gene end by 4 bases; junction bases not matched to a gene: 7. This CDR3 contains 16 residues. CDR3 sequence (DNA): TGTGCCAGCAGTTACATAACCCGCGGGAGGGCAGATACGCAGTATTTT. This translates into CASSYITRGRADTQYF.

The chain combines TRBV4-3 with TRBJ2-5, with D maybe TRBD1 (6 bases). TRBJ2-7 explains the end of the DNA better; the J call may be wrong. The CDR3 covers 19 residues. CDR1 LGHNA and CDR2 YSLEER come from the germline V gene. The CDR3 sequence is CASSQDRPRTALSNYEQYF. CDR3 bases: TGCGCCAGCAGCCAAGATAGGCCCCGGACAGCCCTTTCAAACTACGAGCAGTACTTC.

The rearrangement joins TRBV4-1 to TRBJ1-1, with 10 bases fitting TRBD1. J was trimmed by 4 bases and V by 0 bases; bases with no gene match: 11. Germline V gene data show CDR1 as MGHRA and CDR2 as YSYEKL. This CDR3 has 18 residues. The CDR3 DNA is TGCGCCAGCAGCCAAGAATTCCCGACAGGGGGCTCGGGCACTGAAGCTTTCTTT. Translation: CASSQEFPTGGSGTEAFF.

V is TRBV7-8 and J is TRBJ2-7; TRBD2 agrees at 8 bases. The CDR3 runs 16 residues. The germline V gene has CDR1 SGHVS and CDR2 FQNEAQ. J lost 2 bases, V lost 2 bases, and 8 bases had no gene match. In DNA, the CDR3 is TGTGCCAGCAGCTTAACCCGGACTAGCTCTGCCTACGAGCAGTACTTC. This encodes CASSLTRTSSAYEQYF.

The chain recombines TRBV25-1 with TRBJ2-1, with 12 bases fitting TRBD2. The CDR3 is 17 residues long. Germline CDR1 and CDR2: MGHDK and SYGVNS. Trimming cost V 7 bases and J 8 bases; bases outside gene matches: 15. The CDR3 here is CASNPNRLAGEADEQFF. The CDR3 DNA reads TGTGCCAGCAACCCCAACCGACTAGCGGGAGAGGCGGATGAGCAGTTCTTC.

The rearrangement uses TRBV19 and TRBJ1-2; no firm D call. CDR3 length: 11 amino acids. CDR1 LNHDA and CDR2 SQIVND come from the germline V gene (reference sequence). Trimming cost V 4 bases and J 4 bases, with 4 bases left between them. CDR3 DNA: TGTGCCAGTAGTAAGAGCTATGGCTACACCTTC. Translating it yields CASSKSYGYTF.

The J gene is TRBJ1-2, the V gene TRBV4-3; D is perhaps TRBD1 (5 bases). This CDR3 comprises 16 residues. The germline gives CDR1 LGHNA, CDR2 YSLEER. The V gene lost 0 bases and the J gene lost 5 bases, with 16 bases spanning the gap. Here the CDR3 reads CASSQDNRRPVYGYTF. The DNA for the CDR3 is TGCGCCAGCAGCCAAGATAACAGGCGGCCGGTGTATGGCTACACCTTC.

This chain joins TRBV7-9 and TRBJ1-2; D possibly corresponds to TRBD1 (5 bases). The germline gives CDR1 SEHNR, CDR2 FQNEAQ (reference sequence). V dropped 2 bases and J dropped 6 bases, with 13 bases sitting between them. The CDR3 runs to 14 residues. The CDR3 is CASSLFWQGDGYTF. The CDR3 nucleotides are TGTGCCAGCAGCTTATTCTGGCAGGGCGATGGCTACACCTTC.